Sequencing of this T cell receptor (beta chain) was carried out in a study of T cell responses to AZD1222 COVID-19 vaccine. Overall study findings and caveats: A rise in Spike-specific TCR breadth and depth followed two AZD1222 doses.

The table lists this clone with a count of one. Its antigen is still unknown. Using immunoSEQ multiplex PCR, the repertoire was profiled, and TCRdb retains in-frame clones only, with some absent. The repertoire has 60,000 to 75,000 clones, roughly 89% of them found once; the top ten carry 4.5% to 5.5%. V was shortened by 5 bases and J by 4 bases, with 13 bases between the two germline ends. CDR1 and CDR2 from the germline V gene are SGHKS and YYEKEE (reference sequence). The CDR3 contains 14 residues. V and J are TRBV5-5 and TRBJ2-1; perhaps TRBD2 as D (5 bases). The clonotype comes from an adult in good health. The source material was peripheral blood, sampled on day 0 of AZD1222 vaccination. CDR3 DNA sequence: TGTGCCAGCAGAAGACACGGGGAATACAATGAGCAGTTCTTC. Protein sequence: CASRRHGEYNEQFF.